This T cell receptor beta chain was profiled in a study of breast tumors, draining lymph nodes, adjacent tissues. TCRdb recomputed calls from the multiplex PCR reads with MiXCR, one row per CDR3 protein. Of approximately 130,000 distinct CDR3 sequences listed, approximately 22% are singletons. The CDR3 runs to 14 residues. V lost 4 bases to trimming and J lost 4 bases, with 13 bases between them. Germline-derived CDR1 and CDR2 are LGHDT and YNNKEL (reference sequence). Axillary draining lymph nodes of breast cancer patients supplied the node samples. This clonotype has a count of ten or more. No antigen is known for it. Study findings and constraints: Compared with lymph nodes, tumors were less diverse; compared with nontumor tissue, more. Data only fit, rather than demonstrated, lymph node origin of most tumor T cells. The data were judged consistent with most tumor T cells coming from lymph node and expanding in tumor.

Sequenced material: axillary lymph node tissue. This TCR derives from a female donor with breast cancer. Some clones in this sample may be carry-over from other donors' samples. The V gene is TRBV3-1, the J gene TRBJ2-5; the D gene is possibly TRBD2 (6 bases). The CDR3 loop reads CASSLSPGVETQYF. The CDR3 coding sequence is TGTGCCAGCAGCCTCTCCCCGGGAGTAGAGACCCAGTACTTC.